Following are 24 T cell receptor beta chains from one sample sequenced in a study of T cell repertoires in cytomegalovirus infection (dated by TCRdb to about 2019). The instrument was an Illumina HiSeq 1500. TCRdb trimmed the raw reads at Q25, called clones with MiXCR and kept productive beta chains. Duplicate CDR3 protein sequences are folded into a single record with the most common DNA and genes. For this sample the table gives approximately 770,000 distinct CDR3 sequences, of which almost 30% were detected only once. The biggest ten clones account for roughly 13% of the sample. Per the publication, the treatment or condition label means: in vitro stimulation with specific CMV peptide epitopes to enrich CMV-specific T cells. Their cognate antigens are unknown. The sample in question was cultured CD8+ T cells from PBMCs, obtained from culture after CMV antigen stimulation. Receptors were obtained from a human donor in good health (CMV status not recorded). Some clones in this sample may be carry-over from other donors' samples.

This clonotype appeared a few times. This chain connects TRBV6-6 to TRBJ1-2; D may be TRBD1 (6 bases). The V end was cut by 4 bases, the J end by 8 bases, with 20 bases between. The CDR3 consists of 15 residues. CDR1 MNHNY and CDR2 SVGAGI come from the germline V gene (reference sequence). The CDR3 loop is CASSLLLRGGEGYTF. As DNA, the CDR3 is TGTGCCAGCAGTTTACTCCTAAGGGGGGGCGAGGGCTACACCTTC.

V and J are TRBV29-1 and TRBJ2-3; TRBD2 is a possible D gene (5 bases). The V end lost 2 bases, the J end lost 0 bases, and 6 bases lay between the germline ends. The CDR3 loop spans 13 amino acids. Germline V gives CDR1 SQVTM, CDR2 ANQGSEA. The CDR3 bases are TGCAGCGTTGAAAGGGAGAGCACAGATACGCAGTATTTT. This encodes CSVERESTDTQYF.

This clonotype was counted at least ten times. The rearrangement joins TRBV7-9 to TRBJ2-5; D remains ambiguous. The CDR3 has 14 residues. Between the trimmed V and J ends, which lost 5 bases and 4 bases, there was a span of 14 bases. In germline, CDR1 is SEHNR, CDR2 FQNEAQ (reference sequence). CDR3 coding DNA: TGTGCCAGCAGCGCGCCCCCGAGGACAGAGACCCAGTACTTC. Translated: CASSAPPRTETQYF.

On this clonotype itself: The final CDR3 position lacks the conserved phenylalanine or tryptophan, pointing to a likely read error. The chain employs TRBV19 and TRBJ1-1; 9 nucleotides match TRBD1. Germline values: CDR1 LNHDA, CDR2 SQIVND (reference sequence). The CDR3 runs to 15 residues. Trimming removed 3 bases from V and 4 bases from J; junction bases left unmatched: 6. The CDR3 bases are TGTGCCAGTAGTATCTTTGACAGGGGGGGCACTGAAGCTTTCATT. Its protein product is CASSIFDRGGTEAFI.

A word on this clonotype: At one of its ends the junction is not consistent with the germline gene, which may arise from a read error. The gene calls are TRBV3-1 and TRBJ2-2, with TRBD1 matching 8 bases. CDR1 is LGHDT, CDR2 YNNKEL, per germline (reference sequence). The CDR3 is made up of 17 amino acids. The CDR3 sequence is CASSHLHRGTNTGGLFF. The CDR3 DNA reads as TGTGCCAGCAGCCACCTTCACAGGGGGACGAACACCGGGGGGCTGTTTTTT.

This chain links TRBV4-2 with TRBJ1-1; D gene ambiguous. V shed 1 base and J shed 7 bases, with 13 bases lying between them. CDR1 is LGHNA and CDR2 is YNFKEQ in the germline V gene. This CDR3 is 14 amino acids long. The CDR3 protein is CASSQAKYVDEAFF. The CDR3 coding sequence is TGTGCCAGCAGCCAAGCGAAATATGTGGATGAAGCTTTCTTT.

This sequence joins TRBV7-8 and TRBJ1-2, with a tentative D call TRBD1 (5 bases). Germline V CDR1 and CDR2: SGHVS, FQNEAQ. The V end was cut by 0 bases, the J end by 8 bases, with 13 bases between. The CDR3 has 14 residues. Written as DNA, the CDR3 is TGTGCCAGCAGCTTAGCGCTCGGGGGATACGGCTACACCTTC. Protein: CASSLALGGYGYTF.

This clonotype showed up just once. The V call is TRBV5-4, the J call TRBJ1-4, with TRBD1 matching 8 bases. V gave up 0 bases and J gave up 7 bases; unmatched junction bases: 5. This CDR3 has 15 residues. Germline CDR1 reads SGHNT; CDR2 reads YYREEE (reference sequence). In DNA form, the CDR3 reads TGTGCCAGCAGCTTGGGACAGGGGATGAGTGAAAAACTGTTTTTT. It yields the protein CASSLGQGMSEKLFF. The full variable domain, in which reference TRBV5-4 and TRBJ1-4 provide the parts outside the CDR3, is ETGVTQSPTHLIKTRGQQVTLRCSSQSGHNTVSWYQQALGQGPQFIFQYYREEENGRGNFPPRFSGLQFPNYSSELNVNALELDDSALYLCASSLGQGMSEKLFFGSGTQLSVL.

This clonotype was recorded many times. The rearrangement links TRBV7-2 to TRBJ2-3; D not resolved. The CDR3 contains 16 residues. V was trimmed by 3 bases and J by 1 base, leaving 14 bases between them. CDR1 is SGHTA and CDR2 is FQGNSA in the germline V gene. CDR3 bases: TGTGCCAGCAGCTTCGGTCGCCAGACACGCACAGATACGCAGTATTTT. This gives the protein CASSFGRQTRTDTQYF.

This clonotype was observed a few times. The chain employs TRBV6-2 or TRBV6-3 and TRBJ1-1, with D tentatively TRBD1 (6 bases). Germline CDR1 is MNHEY and CDR2 is SVGEGT. CDR3 length: 15 amino acids. V dropped 8 bases and J dropped 0 bases, with 16 bases sitting between them. Here the CDR3 reads CASQQGLYMNTEAFF. In DNA form, the CDR3 reads TGTGCCAGCCAACAGGGTCTTTACATGAACACTGAAGCTTTCTTT.

CDR3 in DNA: TGTGCCAGCAGTATTAGGACAGAGCAGTTCTTC. Translating it yields CASSIRTEQFF. The chain employs TRBV9 and TRBJ2-1; tentatively, D is TRBD1 (5 bases). This CDR3 has 11 residues. Trimming removed 5 bases at V and 10 bases at J, with 10 bases between. Looked up from germline, CDR1 is SGDLS and CDR2 is YYNGEE.

This clonotype was counted many times. The CDR3 region is CASSERSRDRWGNTIYF. The CDR3 DNA reads as TGTGCCAGCAGCGAACGATCCCGGGACAGGTGGGGAAACACCATATATTTT. V usage is TRBV6-1 and J usage is TRBJ1-3; 8 positions agree with TRBD1. The junction had 14 bases not matched to a gene; V was cut back by 6 bases and J by 4 bases. This CDR3 region has 17 residues. Per germline, CDR1 MNHNS and CDR2 SASEGT.

V gene TRBV7-9 combines with J gene TRBJ2-6; tentatively, D is TRBD2 (6 bases). The V gene's germline CDR1 is SEHNR and CDR2 FQNEAQ (reference sequence). The CDR3 covers 18 residues. The V end lost 4 bases, the J end lost 2 bases, and 18 bases lay between the germline ends. The DNA of the CDR3 is TGTGCCAGCAGCTCCCTAGGGGAGGTCTATCCTGGGGCCAACGTCCTGACTTTC. Protein product: CASSSLGEVYPGANVLTF.

This clonotype has just a few counts. The chain couples TRBV6-5 to TRBJ1-2, with D possibly TRBD1 on 6 matching bases. Trimming took 3 bases from V and 0 from J, leaving 11 bases between them. The CDR3 has 15 amino acids. Germline CDR1 MNHEY, CDR2 SVGAGI. CDR3 in amino acids: CASSYRGGPNYGYTF. CDR3 coding DNA: TGTGCCAGCAGTTATCGTGGGGGGCCTAACTATGGCTACACCTTC.

V is TRBV24-1 and J is TRBJ2-2; D call uncertain. The CDR3 loop spans 17 amino acids. V was shortened by 1 base and J by 4 bases, with 15 bases between the two germline ends. The germline gives CDR1 KGHDR, CDR2 SFDVKD. The CDR3 loop is CATSDFLPTPRTGELFF. The CDR3 DNA sequence: TGTGCCACCAGTGATTTCCTTCCAACACCACGCACCGGGGAGCTGTTTTTT.

The chain uses TRBV20-1 and TRBJ2-2; the D gene is possibly TRBD2 (5 bases). Trimming shortened V by 6 bases and J by 4 bases, and 15 bases separated the two germline ends. Germline V gives CDR1 DFQATT, CDR2 SNEGSKA (reference sequence). The CDR3 length is 14 residues. CDR3 loop: CSAEPPAGTGELFF. CDR3 DNA sequence: TGCAGTGCCGAACCCCCGGCGGGCACCGGGGAGCTGTTTTTT.

This clonotype came up a few times. The chain is built from TRBV6-2 or TRBV6-3 and TRBJ1-5; D gene uncertain. The germline gives CDR1 MNHEY, CDR2 SVGEGT. The CDR3 runs 15 residues. V was pared by 1 base and J by 5 bases, with 12 bases between. CDR3 region: CASSYLEWDDQPQHF. In nucleotides, the CDR3 is TGTGCCAGCAGTTACTTAGAGTGGGATGATCAGCCCCAGCATTTT.

This clonotype was recorded many times. The chain employs TRBV7-9 and TRBJ1-4, with D hard to call. CDR3 length equals 18 residues. The V and J ends lost 5 bases and 8 bases respectively, with 27 bases between them. Germline CDR1 is SEHNR and CDR2 is FQNEAQ (reference sequence). DNA of the CDR3: TGTGCCAGCAGCCAATCCACAGTGGCGCCCGGCTTGGGGGAAAAACTGTTTTTT. It codes for CASSQSTVAPGLGEKLFF.

This clonotype has just a few counts. Here the CDR3 reads CASSARLDSYNEQFF. The CDR3 coding sequence is TGTGCCAGCAGCGCCCGACTAGACTCCTACAATGAGCAGTTCTTC. The gene calls are TRBV11-3 and TRBJ2-1, with D perhaps TRBD2 (6 bases). CDR1 is SGHNT, CDR2 YENEEA, per germline. CDR3 size: 15 residues. Trimming cost V 5 bases and J 0 bases, with 11 bases left between them.

CDR3 nucleotide sequence: TGTGCTAGTGGTTTGGTTGGGGGACAGGGGAGGCAGCCCCAGCATTTT. Protein sequence: CASGLVGGQGRQPQHF. The chain combines TRBV12-5 with TRBJ1-5, with TRBD1 matching over 10 bases. The CDR3 loop spans 16 amino acids. Germline CDR1 LGHNT, CDR2 FRNRAP. Trimming cost V 0 bases and J 7 bases; bases outside gene matches: 6.

This clonotype has only one observation. V and J are TRBV28 and TRBJ1-6; D possibly corresponds to TRBD1 (5 bases). Trimming pared 4 bases from V and 9 bases from J, leaving 7 bases between. CDR3 length equals 12 residues. Germline lookup yields CDR1 MDHEN and CDR2 SYDVKM. CDR3 DNA: TGTGCCAGCAGTTCAGGGTTTTCACCCCTCCACTTT. Amino acid sequence: CASSSGFSPLHF.

This chain joins TRBV29-1 and TRBJ1-1; D unclear. Germline lookup yields CDR1 SQVTM and CDR2 ANQGSEA. V was pared by 2 bases and J by 7 bases, with 11 bases between. The CDR3 extends over 12 amino acids. This CDR3 is CSVETQTGEAFF. The CDR3 DNA is TGCAGCGTTGAAACCCAGACGGGTGAAGCTTTCTTT.

This clonotype was detected many times. The chain couples TRBV4-1 to TRBJ2-3, with 9 bases aligning to TRBD2. The length of the CDR3 is 17 residues. The germline V gene encodes CDR1 MGHRA and CDR2 YSYEKL. With 1 base clipped from V and 2 bases from J, the junction kept 7 bases outside the gene matches. The DNA for the CDR3 is TGCGCCAGCAGCCAAGGGGTTAGCGGGGGAACCACAGATACGCAGTATTTT. The encoded protein is CASSQGVSGGTTDTQYF.

The rearrangement joins TRBV7-9 to TRBJ1-1; D call uncertain. With 5 bases removed from V and 1 base from J, the gap between germline ends came to 11 bases. This CDR3 has 14 residues. Germline loops: CDR1 SEHNR, CDR2 FQNEAQ (reference sequence). The CDR3 loop reads CASSVRLGNTEAFF. The DNA for the CDR3 is TGTGCCAGCAGCGTACGACTGGGGAACACTGAAGCTTTCTTT.